This is a list of T cell receptor beta chains from one sample in a study of blood T cell repertoires in COVID-19. Sequenced by immunoSEQ multiplex PCR; TCRdb stores in-frame clones only, minus some. The sample lists about 86,000 clones; roughly 84% were seen once. What was sequenced was peripheral blood. These receptors all come from a man between 65 and 79 years old with acute or convalescent COVID-19. Each CDR3 is given with its conserved first and last residue. A D gene is named only where the DNA matches it firmly. Clone size is given for some rows only: seen once, a few or many times, or a class if the clone is expanded.

CDR3 DNA: TGTGCCAGCAGCCTAGACTCGGGGGGGCAAGAGACCCAGTACTTC
CDR3 protein: CASSLDSGGQETQYF
D gene: TRBD2
V gene: TRBV3-1/TRBV3-2
J gene: TRBJ2-5
clone size: once

CDR3 DNA: TGTGCCACCAGTGATTTGGGGACTAGCGGATACAATGAGCAGTTCTTC
CDR3 protein: CATSDLGTSGYNEQFF
D gene: TRBD2
V gene: TRBV24-1
J gene: TRBJ2-1
clone size: few

CDR3 DNA: TGTGCCAGCAGTTACCACGACAGGGCAAATCAGCCCCAGCATTTT
CDR3 protein: CASSYHDRANQPQHF
D gene: TRBD1
V gene: TRBV6-6
J gene: TRBJ1-5
clone size: NA

CDR3 DNA: TGTGCCACCCAGCTTAGTGGAGGGGGCAGGTACGAGCAGTACTTC
CDR3 protein: CATQLSGGGRYEQYF
D gene: NA
V gene: TRBV11-2
J gene: TRBJ2-7
clone size: NA

CDR3 DNA: TGTGCCAGCAGCTTGACTATACAGGGCTACACCTTC
CDR3 protein: CASSLTIQGYTF
D gene: NA
V gene: TRBV7-9
J gene: TRBJ1-2
clone size: NA

CDR3 DNA: TGTGCCAGCAGTAGACAGGGGGCAGATACGCAGTATTTT
CDR3 protein: CASSRQGADTQYF
D gene: TRBD1
V gene: TRBV5-5
J gene: TRBJ2-3
clone size: NA

CDR3 DNA: TGTGCCATCAGTAGGACTAGCGGGGGGGGCACAGATACGCAGTATTTT
CDR3 protein: CAISRTSGGGTDTQYF
D gene: TRBD2
V gene: TRBV10-3
J gene: TRBJ2-3
clone size: NA

CDR3 DNA: TGCGCCAGCAGCTTGCGGGTTGGGGCCAACGTCCTGACTTTC
CDR3 protein: CASSLRVGANVLTF
D gene: NA
V gene: TRBV5-1
J gene: TRBJ2-6
clone size: NA

CDR3 DNA: TGTGCCAGCAGTTCAGGGGGAAACACCATATATTTT
CDR3 protein: CASSSGGNTIYF
D gene: NA
V gene: TRBV6-6
J gene: TRBJ1-3
clone size: NA

CDR3 DNA: TGTGCCTGGAGTGTTAGGGGGCCTGAAGCTTTCTTT
CDR3 protein: CAWSVRGPEAFF
D gene: TRBD1
V gene: TRBV30
J gene: TRBJ1-1
clone size: NA

CDR3 DNA: TGCAGCGGAAGACAGGGTGATTATGGCTACACCTTC
CDR3 protein: CSGRQGDYGYTF
D gene: TRBD1
V gene: TRBV29-1
J gene: TRBJ1-2
clone size: NA

CDR3 DNA: TGTGCCAGCAGCACGTCGGGGGGCTGGACCTACGAGCAGTACTTC
CDR3 protein: CASSTSGGWTYEQYF
D gene: NA
V gene: TRBV3-1/TRBV3-2
J gene: TRBJ2-7
clone size: NA

CDR3 DNA: TGTGCCAGCAGCTTGGACAGGTCCGAGCAGTTCTTC
CDR3 protein: CASSLDRSEQFF
D gene: NA
V gene: TRBV5-6
J gene: TRBJ2-1
clone size: NA

CDR3 DNA: TGTGCCACCAGTGACCCCCGGACAGGAATCACTGAAGCTTTCTTT
CDR3 protein: CATSDPRTGITEAFF
D gene: TRBD1
V gene: TRBV24-1
J gene: TRBJ1-1
clone size: NA

CDR3 DNA: TGCGCCAGCAGCCAAGATCCCCACGGGAACACTGAAGCTTTCTTT
CDR3 protein: CASSQDPHGNTEAFF
D gene: NA
V gene: TRBV4-1
J gene: TRBJ1-1
clone size: NA

CDR3 DNA: TGTGCCAGCAGTCGACAGGCCGCGAACACCGGGGAGCTGTTTTTT
CDR3 protein: CASSRQAANTGELFF
D gene: NA
V gene: TRBV11-2
J gene: TRBJ2-2
clone size: few

CDR3 DNA: TGTGCCAGCTCACCAAGAGAGGGGGCGCCTATCGGCGGGGAGCTGTTTTTT
CDR3 protein: CASSPREGAPIGGELFF
D gene: TRBD1
V gene: TRBV18
J gene: TRBJ2-2
clone size: NA

CDR3 DNA: TGTGCCAGCACGGCGCAGGGGGCGCGCAACGAGCAGTACTTC
CDR3 protein: CASTAQGARNEQYF
D gene: TRBD1
V gene: TRBV2
J gene: TRBJ2-7
clone size: NA

CDR3 DNA: TGTGCCAGCAGCTTGGGACTAGCGGAATACAATGAGCAGTTCTTC
CDR3 protein: CASSLGLAEYNEQFF
D gene: TRBD2
V gene: TRBV5-6
J gene: TRBJ2-1
clone size: NA

CDR3 DNA: TGCGCCAGCAGCCCATCTGGAGGGCACACTGAAGCTTTCTTT
CDR3 protein: CASSPSGGHTEAFF
D gene: NA
V gene: TRBV4-1
J gene: TRBJ1-1
clone size: NA

CDR3 DNA: TGTGCCAGTAGTTCCATGGGGACAGGGGGCACAGATACGCAGTATTTT
CDR3 protein: CASSSMGTGGTDTQYF
D gene: TRBD1
V gene: TRBV19
J gene: TRBJ2-3
clone size: NA

CDR3 DNA: TGTGCCAGCAGTCCGACAGGAATGAACACTGAAGCTTTCTTT
CDR3 protein: CASSPTGMNTEAFF
D gene: NA
V gene: TRBV6-2/TRBV6-3
J gene: TRBJ1-1
clone size: NA

CDR3 DNA: TGTGCCAGCAGCCAAGATCTTCCAGGGTTAACCTCTGGGGCCAACGTCCTGACTTTC
CDR3 protein: CASSQDLPGLTSGANVLTF
D gene: NA
V gene: TRBV3-1/TRBV3-2
J gene: TRBJ2-6
clone size: once

CDR3 DNA: TGTGCCAGCAGTCAAGAGGGGGCGAAAGTGTCGGGAGCTTTCTTT
CDR3 protein: CASSQEGAKVSGAFF
D gene: TRBD1
V gene: TRBV2
J gene: TRBJ1-1
clone size: few

CDR3 DNA: TGTGCCAGCAGCTTAGGGGCGACAGGGGTTTATTCACCCCTCCACTTT
CDR3 protein: CASSLGATGVYSPLHF
D gene: TRBD1
V gene: TRBV5-6
J gene: TRBJ1-6
clone size: NA

CDR3 DNA: TGCGCCAGCTGTCCTAGCGGGGGGGGAACCGGGGAGCTGTTTTTT
CDR3 protein: CASCPSGGGTGELFF
D gene: TRBD2
V gene: TRBV4-1
J gene: TRBJ2-2
clone size: few

CDR3 DNA: TGTGCCAGCAGAAAGCGGGGGGTGTTCTACTACAATGAGCAGTTCTTC
CDR3 protein: CASRKRGVFYYNEQFF
D gene: TRBD2
V gene: TRBV5-6
J gene: TRBJ2-1
clone size: NA

CDR3 DNA: TGTGCCAGCAGCCAATCCCGCAACAAAGAGACCCAGTACTTC
CDR3 protein: CASSQSRNKETQYF
D gene: NA
V gene: TRBV14
J gene: TRBJ2-5
clone size: NA

CDR3 DNA: TGTGCCAGCAGTGAAGCGGGGGGGAGGCGGCAGCCCCAGCATTTT
CDR3 protein: CASSEAGGRRQPQHF
D gene: NA
V gene: TRBV2
J gene: TRBJ1-5
clone size: many

CDR3 DNA: TGCGCCAGCAGCCCCTTAGCCAAGTCCGTCAGCTCCTACGAGCAGTACTTC
CDR3 protein: CASSPLAKSVSSYEQYF
D gene: NA
V gene: TRBV5-1
J gene: TRBJ2-7
clone size: few

CDR3 DNA: TGTGCCAGCAGCTTAGATAGGGGGCACGTCTATGGCTACACCTTC
CDR3 protein: CASSLDRGHVYGYTF
D gene: TRBD1
V gene: TRBV11-2
J gene: TRBJ1-2
clone size: few

CDR3 DNA: TGTGCCAGCAGTGATAACATGCGCTCAGGGCAGCCCCAGCATTTT
CDR3 protein: CASSDNMRSGQPQHF
D gene: NA
V gene: TRBV2
J gene: TRBJ1-5
clone size: NA

CDR3 DNA: TGTGCCAGCTCATCCCGGACAGGCCCGAACACTGAAGCTTTCTTT
CDR3 protein: CASSSRTGPNTEAFF
D gene: TRBD1
V gene: TRBV18
J gene: TRBJ1-1
clone size: NA

CDR3 DNA: TGCGCCAGCAGCCCCCTCACAGGGGTCCACACCGGGGAGCTGTTTTTT
CDR3 protein: CASSPLTGVHTGELFF
D gene: TRBD1
V gene: TRBV5-1
J gene: TRBJ2-2
clone size: few

CDR3 DNA: TGTGCCAGCAGGCGGGGGCACATTCAAGAGACCCAGTACTTC
CDR3 protein: CASRRGHIQETQYF
D gene: NA
V gene: TRBV2
J gene: TRBJ2-5
clone size: NA

CDR3 DNA: TGTGCCAGCAGTTTGACCCCGACATCTGAAGCTTTCTTT
CDR3 protein: CASSLTPTSEAFF
D gene: NA
V gene: TRBV12-3/TRBV12-4
J gene: TRBJ1-1
clone size: NA

CDR3 DNA: TGTGCCACTCGTACAGGGTCGAACACCGGGGAGCTGTTTTTT
CDR3 protein: CATRTGSNTGELFF
D gene: NA
V gene: TRBV10-3
J gene: TRBJ2-2
clone size: NA